These 29 T cell receptor beta chains originate from one sample sequenced in a study of T cells in localized non-small cell lung cancer. Generated by immunoSEQ multiplex PCR, the TCRdb table keeps only in-frame clones and is missing some. The sample has fewer than 25,000 clones, approximately 87% seen once. This sample comprised PBMCs, obtained before any cancer treatment. The receptors come from a man between 40 and 70 years old with stage II lung adenocarcinoma.

The chain employs TRBV4-2 and TRBJ2-1; D assignment may be TRBD1 or TRBD2 (5 bases each). CDR3 size: 15 residues. Germline V gene sequence: CDR1 LGHNA, CDR2 YNFKEQ. The ends were cut back, 4 bases at V and 5 bases at J, with 15 bases in the middle. CDR3 bases: TGTGCCAGCAGCCCCTCCGGGACCCGTAACAATGAGCAGTTCTTC. Translating it yields CASSPSGTRNNEQFF.

The chain couples TRBV19 to TRBJ1-3, with a possible D match to TRBD1 (5 bases). Germline CDR1 reads LNHDA; CDR2 reads SQIVND (reference sequence). This CDR3 comprises 12 residues. Trimming took 4 bases from V and 4 from J, leaving 5 bases between them. The CDR3 is CASSTGGNTIYF. The CDR3 nucleotides read TGTGCCAGTAGTACAGGGGGAAACACCATATATTTT. Supplemented by reference TRBV19 and TRBJ1-3, the full variable domain reads DGGITQSPKYLFRKEGQNVTLSCEQNLNHDAMYWYRQDPGQGLRLIYYSQIVNDFQKGDIAEGYSVSREKKESFPLTVTSAQKNPTAFYLCASSTGGNTIYFGEGSWLTVV.

V gene TRBV5-1 combines with J gene TRBJ2-3; no definite D call. The CDR3 length is 13 residues. CDR1 and CDR2 from the germline V gene are SGHRS and YFSETQ. V lost 0 bases and J lost 10, with 12 bases in between. The CDR3 DNA reads as TGCGCCAGCAGCTTGGCCGGCTTCTCATCGCAGTATTTT. It specifies CASSLAGFSSQYF.

In this sample, this clone turned up once. At one of its ends the junction is not consistent with the germline gene, which may arise from a read error. The V gene is TRBV11-2, the J gene TRBJ2-3; tentative D call: TRBD1 (5 bases). The germline V gene has CDR1 SGHAT and CDR2 FQNNGV. This CDR3 contains 15 residues. CDR3 protein: CASSLDQGRFNTQYF. The CDR3 region has the DNA TGTGCCAGCAGCCTAGACCAGGGCCGTTTTAATACGCAGTATTTT.

This chain uses TRBV30 with TRBJ2-3; weak D call: TRBD2 (6 bases). With 8 bases removed from V and 5 bases from J, the gap between germline ends came to 17 bases. The V gene's germline CDR1 is GTSNPN and CDR2 SVGIG (reference sequence). CDR3 size: 13 residues. The CDR3, as DNA: TGTGCCGGGTCCCAGCGGAGGGGAGATACGCAGTATTTT. Its translation is CAGSQRRGDTQYF.

The chain is built from TRBV5-4 and TRBJ2-2; 7 bases match TRBD2. CDR1 is SGHNT and CDR2 is YYREEE in the germline V gene (reference sequence). The V gene end was trimmed by 1 base and the J gene end by 5 bases; junction bases not matched to a gene: 8. There are 16 residues in the CDR3. The CDR3 sequence: CASSLLMRERTGELFF. CDR3 nucleotides: TGTGCCAGCAGCTTGTTAATGCGGGAGCGTACCGGGGAGCTGTTTTTT. Full variable domain (missing parts from reference TRBV5-4 and TRBJ2-2): ETGVTQSPTHLIKTRGQQVTLRCSSQSGHNTVSWYQQALGQGPQFIFQYYREEENGRGNFPPRFSGLQFPNYSSELNVNALELDDSALYLCASSLLMRERTGELFFGEGSRLTVL.

The chain employs TRBV2 and TRBJ1-5; 7 nucleotides align to TRBD1. The germline V gene encodes CDR1 SNHLY and CDR2 FYNNEI. The CDR3 sequence is 14 residues long. After removal of 8 bases from V and 0 bases from J, the junction contained 4 bases not matched to a gene. CDR3: CASSGTVSNQPQHF. The CDR3 DNA sequence: TGTGCCAGCTCGGGGACAGTTAGCAATCAGCCCCAGCATTTT.

The gene calls are TRBV27 and TRBJ2-1, with 14 bases aligning to TRBD2. Germline CDR1 MNHEY, CDR2 SMNVEV (reference sequence). V lost 8 bases to trimming and J lost 5 bases; unmatched junction nucleotides: 11. The CDR3 has 17 amino acids. CDR3: CASAGTSGSVRNNEQFF. The CDR3 coding sequence is TGTGCCAGCGCCGGGACTAGCGGGAGCGTCCGAAACAATGAGCAGTTCTTC.

This clone was seen just once. The genes are TRBV6-5 and TRBJ2-7, with 10 bases lining up with TRBD1. CDR3 size: 15 residues. The V gene end was trimmed by 0 bases and the J gene end by 6 bases; junction bases not matched to a gene: 5. Germline V lookup: CDR1 MNHEY, CDR2 SVGAGI. Here the CDR3 DNA reads TGTGCCAGCAGTTACTCGACGGACAGGGGGGCCGAGCAGTACTTC. Translating gives CASSYSTDRGAEQYF.

The chain has TRBV10-3 and TRBJ2-5; D perhaps matches TRBD2 (6 bases). Germline lookup yields CDR1 ENHRY and CDR2 SYGVKD. CDR3 length: 13 residues. Trimming took 4 bases from V and 5 from J, leaving 11 bases between them. The CDR3 region is CAISGGVSETQYF. In nucleotides, the CDR3 is TGTGCCATCAGTGGGGGGGTTTCGGAGACCCAGTACTTC.

The CDR3 reads CASRSSGGTQYF. The CDR3 DNA reads TGTGCCAGCCGTTCTAGCGGGGGTACGCAGTATTTT. V and J are TRBV7-2 and TRBJ2-3; 10 bases are a match to TRBD2. This CDR3 is 12 amino acids long. Germline assignment: CDR1 SGHTA and CDR2 FQGNSA. The V segment lost 8 bases and the J segment 8 bases; nucleotides outside the gene matches: 4.

The CDR3, as DNA: TGCGCCAGCAGCCCGCCGGCCACGAACACTGAAGCTTTCTTT. It is translated as CASSPPATNTEAFF. The V call is TRBV5-1, the J call TRBJ1-1; D is undetermined. CDR1 is SGHRS and CDR2 is YFSETQ in the germline V gene. V lost 4 bases and J 1 base, leaving 11 bases between the germline ends. The CDR3 sequence is 14 residues long.

V and J are TRBV21-1 and TRBJ2-7; the table's D call of TRBD2 was not tested on the DNA. TRBV21-1 is assigned pseudogene status. CDR3 length equals 14 residues. Written as DNA, the CDR3 is TGTGCCAGCCTGACTAGCGGGCCTTCCTACGAGCAGTACTTC. Protein product: CASLTSGPSYEQYF.

V gene TRBV5-1 combines with J gene TRBJ1-1, with a tentative D call TRBD1 (6 bases). CDR1 is SGHRS, CDR2 YFSETQ, per germline. The CDR3 is made up of 16 amino acids. V was clipped by 0 bases and J by 0 bases, with 12 bases between them. DNA of the CDR3: TGCGCCAGCAGCTTGGAAGGGGGGAATATGAACACTGAAGCTTTCTTT. Translation: CASSLEGGNMNTEAFF.

This rearrangement joins TRBV2 to TRBJ2-3; D could derive from TRBD1 or TRBD2 (5 bases each). The CDR3 is 17 residues long. Germline assignment: CDR1 SNHLY and CDR2 FYNNEI. V gave up 8 bases and J gave up 0 bases, with 21 bases separating them. The CDR3 nucleotides read TGTGCCAGCCCTCAGGAGAAGTTGGGGGATAGCACAGATACGCAGTATTTT. It encodes CASPQEKLGDSTDTQYF.

The count of this clone is one. The chain links TRBV5-6 to TRBJ1-6; perhaps TRBD1 as D (5 bases). V gave up 0 bases and J gave up 10 bases, with 14 bases separating them. Germline lookup yields CDR1 SGHDT and CDR2 YYEEEE. This CDR3 region has 15 residues. The CDR3, as DNA: TGTGCCAGCAGCTTGGTAGGGACGTTGGGGTCACCCCTCCACTTT. Protein: CASSLVGTLGSPLHF.

The chain uses TRBV5-6 and TRBJ2-3, with D perhaps matching TRBD2 (7 bases). From germline, CDR1 is SGHDT and CDR2 YYEEEE. The CDR3 has 15 residues. Trimming took off 0 bases at V and 2 bases at J, with 10 bases between the two ends. For the CDR3, the DNA is TGTGCCAGCAGCTTGGCGCGGGGGCCCACAGATACGCAGTATTTT. Translating gives CASSLARGPTDTQYF.

This clone was found a few times. The CDR3 protein is CASSLRYSGANVLTF. The DNA for the CDR3 is TGTGCCAGCAGCTTGAGGTACTCTGGGGCCAACGTCCTGACTTTC. The chain has TRBV5-6 and TRBJ2-6; unclear D gene. Between the trimmed V and J ends, which lost 1 base and 0 bases, there was a span of 5 bases. The CDR3 is 15 amino acids. Germline CDR1 SGHDT, CDR2 YYEEEE.

On this clone: Sequence at one end of the junction differs from germline and may be a read error. The sample holds other DNA sequences that translate to the same CDR3. The chain recombines TRBV30 with TRBJ2-3; 7 bases line up with TRBD2. The CDR3 extends over 19 amino acids. Germline V CDR1 and CDR2: GTSNPN, SVGIG (reference sequence). CDR3 in DNA: TGTGCCTGGAGTGTTCTTTTAGGGGTTCCGGGAGGATCCACAGATACACAGTATTTT. Translated, it gives CAWSVLLGVPGGSTDTQYF.

V and J are TRBV10-1 and TRBJ2-3; 11 bases agree with TRBD2. CDR1 and CDR2 from the germline V gene are WNHNN and SYGVQD (reference sequence). The junction had 7 bases not matched to a gene; V was cut back by 3 bases and J by 5 bases. The CDR3 is made up of 16 amino acids. CDR3 nucleotides: TGCGCCAGCAGTGACGGTAGCGGGAGGGCAATAGATACGCAGTATTTT. It translates to CASSDGSGRAIDTQYF.

The CDR3 loop reads CASSLGRGETQYF. CDR3 nucleotides: TGTGCCAGCAGCTTAGGCAGGGGAGAGACCCAGTACTTC. This chain links TRBV11-2 with TRBJ2-5; D perhaps matches TRBD1 (6 bases). The CDR3 is made up of 13 amino acids. Trimming stripped 1 base from V and 4 bases from J, with 7 bases between. CDR1 is SGHAT and CDR2 is FQNNGV in the germline V gene.

The chain combines TRBV29-1 with TRBJ2-1; D is undetermined. This CDR3 is 11 amino acids long. Germline CDR1 is SQVTM and CDR2 is ANQGSEA. Trimming removed 7 bases at V and 6 bases at J, with 10 bases between. The CDR3 protein is CSAQRGNEQFF. The CDR3, as DNA: TGCAGCGCCCAAAGAGGCAATGAGCAGTTCTTC.

V is TRBV5-4 and J is TRBJ2-7; the D gene could be TRBD1 or TRBD2 (5 bases each). The CDR3 length is 14 residues. V shed 4 bases and J shed 2 bases, with 13 bases lying between them. Germline lookup yields CDR1 SGHNT and CDR2 YYREEE (reference sequence). The CDR3 DNA reads TGTGCCAGCAGCCCCGGGACCCGGACCTACGAGCAGTACTTC. Translated: CASSPGTRTYEQYF. Full variable domain (outside the CDR3, taken from reference TRBV5-4 and TRBJ2-7): ETGVTQSPTHLIKTRGQQVTLRCSSQSGHNTVSWYQQALGQGPQFIFQYYREEENGRGNFPPRFSGLQFPNYSSELNVNALELDDSALYLCASSPGTRTYEQYFGPGTRLTVT.

The V call is TRBV9, the J call TRBJ1-3; 9 nucleotides agree with TRBD1. Germline CDR1 reads SGDLS; CDR2 reads YYNGEE. The CDR3 covers 15 residues. After removal of 3 bases from V and 3 bases from J, the junction contained 4 bases not matched to a gene. Here the CDR3 reads CASSATGGGGNTIYF. Written as DNA, the CDR3 is TGTGCCAGCAGCGCAACAGGGGGCGGTGGAAACACCATATATTTT. The variable domain in full, with the rest retrieved from reference TRBV9 and TRBJ1-3, is DSGVTQTPKHLITATGQRVTLRCSPRSGDLSVYWYQQSLDQGLQFLIQYYNGEERAKGNILERFSAQQFPDLHSELNLSSLELGDSALYFCASSATGGGGNTIYFGEGSWLTVV.

As concerns this clone: The junction does not match germline at one end; this may be a read error. J is TRBJ2-1 and V is TRBV7-7; 8 bases match TRBD2. The CDR3 sequence is 15 residues long. The germline gives CDR1 SSHAT, CDR2 FNYEAQ (reference sequence). The CDR3 DNA reads as TGTGCTAGCAGCTTAGAACTAGCGGATTACAATGAGCAGTTCTTC. As protein: CASSLELADYNEQFF.

The chain has TRBV9 and TRBJ2-1; 7 bases map to TRBD1. Germline V lookup: CDR1 SGDLS, CDR2 YYNGEE. V dropped 5 bases and J dropped 4; count of bases not matched to a gene: 6. The CDR3 is 14 amino acids. DNA for the CDR3: TGTGCCAGCAGAACCGGGACAGAGTACAATGAGCAGTTCTTC. The encoded protein is CASRTGTEYNEQFF.

This chain uses TRBV18 with TRBJ2-7; 7 bases align to TRBD1. Per germline, CDR1 KGHSH and CDR2 LQKENI. V gave up 5 bases and J gave up 0 bases; unmatched junction bases: 10. The CDR3 runs to 16 residues. In nucleotides, the CDR3 is TGTGCCAGCTCATTTTCCGGGACAGAGAACTCCTACGAGCAGTACTTC. Residues: CASSFSGTENSYEQYF.

The chain has TRBV28 and TRBJ1-2; D not certain. CDR1 and CDR2 (germline): MDHEN, SYDVKM. Trimming removed 4 bases from V and 8 bases from J, with 14 bases in between. The CDR3 is 13 residues long. The CDR3 DNA reads as TGTGCCAGCAGTTCCCAGCCTTCTCTGGGCTACACCTTC. This sequence encodes CASSSQPSLGYTF.

This sequence joins TRBV7-9 and TRBJ2-1; 12 bases line up with TRBD2. V lost 3 bases and J lost 7; bases outside the gene matches: 7. The CDR3 covers 16 residues. Germline V gives CDR1 SEHNR, CDR2 FQNEAQ (reference sequence). The CDR3 DNA reads as TGTGCCAGCAGCTTCGACCGACTAGCGGGGGAGAATGAGCAGTTCTTC. It codes for CASSFDRLAGENEQFF.